This passage covers 20 T cell receptor beta chains from one sample sequenced in a study of beta chain features in type 1 diabetes. TCRB transcripts that were expressed got sequenced, as all of the isolated RNA had been reverse transcribed. Repertoires were generated with immunoSEQ multiplex PCR, while TCRdb's copy carries only in-frame clones and drops some. The sample contains around 430,000 clones, approximately 30% of which appear only once. Input material: naive CD4+ T cells from blood. These receptors originate from a man younger than 30 in good health.

The table lists this clone with a few counts. This chain links TRBV29-1 with TRBJ2-3; TRBD2 matches 10 bases. Trimming removed 5 bases from V and 3 bases from J; junction bases left unmatched: 2. CDR3 length: 13 residues. Germline V gene lookup returns CDR1 SQVTM and CDR2 ANQGSEA. Written as DNA, the CDR3 is TGCAGCGTTCCGACTAGCGGGACAGATACGCAGTATTTT. Protein product: CSVPTSGTDTQYF.

CDR3 in DNA: TGCAGCGTCGTACCGACAGGGCCTAACTATGGCTACACCTTC. Translating gives CSVVPTGPNYGYTF. V and J are TRBV29-1 and TRBJ1-2; TRBD1 aligns across 7 bases. There are 14 residues in the CDR3. CDR1 is SQVTM, CDR2 ANQGSEA, per germline. The trim removed 6 bases at V and 0 bases at J, leaving 7 bases unmatched.

This clone has only a few counts. J is TRBJ2-3 and V is TRBV25-1; 9 positions agree with TRBD2. Germline V lookup: CDR1 MGHDK, CDR2 SYGVNS. V lost 3 bases, J lost 3 bases, and 13 bases stayed unmatched. The CDR3 totals 18 residues. The CDR3 DNA sequence: TGTGCCAGCAGTGACCATTTATCAGTAGCGGGAGAAACAGATACGCAGTATTTT. Translated, it gives CASSDHLSVAGETDTQYF.

V is TRBV19 and J is TRBJ2-7, with D perhaps matching TRBD2 (5 bases). Trimming cost V 6 bases and J 0 bases, with 9 bases left between them. The CDR3 spans 13 residues. Per the germline V gene, CDR1 is LNHDA and CDR2 is SQIVND (reference sequence). This chain's CDR3 is CASSRGDSYEQYF. The DNA of the CDR3 is TGTGCCAGTAGCCGGGGTGACTCCTACGAGCAGTACTTC.

CDR3 in DNA: TGTGCCAGCAGCCAGGCCACAGGGTCAGATACGCAGTATTTT. It codes for CASSQATGSDTQYF. The chain is built from TRBV14 and TRBJ2-3; D might be TRBD1 (6 bases). This CDR3 has 14 residues. Germline assignment: CDR1 SGHDN and CDR2 FVKESK. V was cut by 3 bases and J by 4 bases, with 11 bases left in between.

DNA for the CDR3: TGTGCCAGCAGTCTGTCCTGGAGCCCCTACGAGCAGTACTTC. This gives the protein CASSLSWSPYEQYF. This chain uses TRBV27 with TRBJ2-7; no definite D call. Germline loops: CDR1 MNHEY, CDR2 SMNVEV (reference sequence). V was trimmed by 5 bases and J by 2 bases, leaving 13 bases between them. The length of the CDR3 is 14 residues.

The chain uses TRBV10-3 and TRBJ2-3; D is unresolved. The ends were cut back, 4 bases at V and 2 bases at J, with 7 bases in the middle. The length of the CDR3 is 13 residues. Germline values: CDR1 ENHRY, CDR2 SYGVKD. The CDR3 nucleotides read TGTGCCATCAGTGGTGGCTTCACAGATACGCAGTATTTT. Its protein is CAISGGFTDTQYF.

This clone has a handful of counts. The chain links TRBV2 to TRBJ2-5; D is possibly TRBD2 (6 bases). Trimming removed 6 bases from V and 2 bases from J, with 13 bases in between. The CDR3 is 14 amino acids. CDR1 SNHLY and CDR2 FYNNEI come from the germline V gene. The CDR3 here is CASSPTSHQETQYF. The CDR3 DNA sequence: TGTGCCAGCAGCCCGACTAGTCATCAAGAGACCCAGTACTTC. Full variable domain (rest looked up from reference TRBV2 and TRBJ2-5): EPEVTQTPSHQVTQMGQEVILRCVPISNHLYFYWYRQILGQKVEFLVSFYNNEISEKSEIFDDQFSVERPDGSNFTLKIRSTKLEDSAMYFCASSPTSHQETQYFGPGTRLLVL.

This clone was recorded a few times. Written as DNA, the CDR3 is TGCAGCACGGACGGCTTCAATCAGCCCCAGCATTTT. Amino acid sequence: CSTDGFNQPQHF. V and J are TRBV29-1 and TRBJ1-5; D is undetermined. Trimming pared 8 bases from V and 3 bases from J, leaving 11 bases between. Germline lookup yields CDR1 SQVTM and CDR2 ANQGSEA. There are 12 residues in the CDR3.

The chain employs TRBV28 and TRBJ2-7; D unclear. CDR1 is MDHEN and CDR2 is SYDVKM in the germline V gene. V lost 8 bases and J 3 bases, leaving 14 bases between the germline ends. The CDR3 sequence is 13 residues long. The CDR3 spells CASRDHPVYEQYF. DNA for the CDR3: TGTGCCAGCCGTGACCATCCCGTCTACGAGCAGTACTTC. Full variable domain (outside the CDR3, taken from reference TRBV28 and TRBJ2-7): DVKVTQSSRYLVKRTGEKVFLECVQDMDHENMFWYRQDPGLGLRLIYFSYDVKMKEKGDIPEGYSVSREKKERFSLILESASTNQTSMYLCASRDHPVYEQYFGPGTRLTVT.

This clone showed up just a few times. The genes are TRBV14 and TRBJ1-5; D ambiguous. V was shortened by 4 bases and J by 5 bases, with 9 bases between the two germline ends. The CDR3 extends over 13 amino acids. Germline CDR1 and CDR2: SGHDN and FVKESK. The chain's CDR3 is CASSRAGDQPQHF. The CDR3 bases are TGTGCCAGCAGCCGCGCCGGGGATCAGCCCCAGCATTTT.

The chain couples TRBV5-6 to TRBJ2-2; maybe TRBD2 (5 bases). The germline V gene has CDR1 SGHDT and CDR2 YYEEEE. Trimming took off 5 bases at V and 0 bases at J, with 14 bases between the two ends. The CDR3 is 16 residues long. The CDR3 DNA reads as TGTGCCAGCAGACCAGAGGGTCAACCGAACACCGGGGAGCTGTTTTTT. Translating it yields CASRPEGQPNTGELFF. The whole variable domain, filled in from reference TRBV5-6 and TRBJ2-2, reads DAGVTQSPTHLIKTRGQQVTLRCSPKSGHDTVSWYQQALGQGPQFIFQYYEEEERQRGNFPDRFSGHQFPNYSSELNVNALLLGDSALYLCASRPEGQPNTGELFFGEGSRLTVL.

The CDR3 here is CSVRDNRDNTGELFF. DNA for the CDR3: TGCAGCGTTCGAGATAACAGGGATAACACCGGGGAGCTGTTTTTT. V gene TRBV29-1 combines with J gene TRBJ2-2; D is possibly TRBD1 (6 bases). The CDR3 runs to 15 residues. In germline, CDR1 is SQVTM, CDR2 ANQGSEA. Deletions cut 5 bases from V and 2 bases from J, with 15 bases between.

The V and J genes are TRBV30 and TRBJ2-7; 8 nucleotides line up with TRBD2. CDR3 length: 16 amino acids. CDR1 and CDR2 (germline): GTSNPN, SVGIG (reference sequence). Unmatched junction bases numbered 9, after V lost 0 bases and J lost 2 bases. The CDR3 loop is CAWSVPQGLAAYEQYF. The CDR3 nucleotides are TGTGCCTGGAGTGTACCCCAAGGACTAGCAGCCTACGAGCAGTACTTC.

This clone appeared a few times. The chain links TRBV9 to TRBJ1-4; TRBD1 is a possible D gene (5 bases). CDR3 length: 16 residues. V lost 3 bases and J 0 bases, leaving 12 bases between the germline ends. CDR1 and CDR2 from the germline V gene are SGDLS and YYNGEE. The DNA of the CDR3 is TGTGCCAGCAGCGCCTATGCGACAGCAACTAATGAAAAACTGTTTTTT. Translated: CASSAYATATNEKLFF.

This clone occurred a few times. Mismatch with germline at one junction end may stem from a read error. V gene TRBV2 combines with J gene TRBJ2-7, with 10 bases identical to TRBD2. The germline gives CDR1 SNHLY, CDR2 FYNNEI. The CDR3 extends over 13 amino acids. CDR3 DNA: TGTGCCAGCAGACCCGGACTAGCGGTCTTCCCGGACTTC. This sequence encodes CASRPGLAVFPDF.

The chain has TRBV30 and TRBJ1-2; D unclear. Looked up from germline, CDR1 is GTSNPN and CDR2 is SVGIG (reference sequence). Trimming pared 4 bases from V and 1 base from J, leaving 16 bases between. The CDR3 has 15 amino acids. The CDR3, as DNA: TGTGCCTGGATCCGGGCAGCAAGTTTTAACTATGGCTACACCTTC. It specifies CAWIRAASFNYGYTF. The variable domain in full, completed from reference TRBV30 and TRBJ1-2, reads SQTIHQWPATLVQPVGSPLSLECTVEGTSNPNLYWYRQAAGRGLQLLFYSVGIGQISSEVPQNLSASRPQDRQFILSSKKLLLSDSGFYLCAWIRAASFNYGYTFGSGTRLTVV.

The table lists this clone with a few counts. This chain uses TRBV20-1 with TRBJ1-2; D remains unclear. Looked up from germline, CDR1 is DFQATT and CDR2 is SNEGSKA (reference sequence). Between the trimmed V and J ends, which lost 6 bases and 4 bases, there was a span of 9 bases. There are 11 residues in the CDR3. CDR3 loop: CSAMGFYGYTF. The CDR3 nucleotides are TGCAGTGCAATGGGGTTCTATGGCTACACCTTC.

This clone turned up a few times. The J gene is TRBJ2-7, the V gene TRBV7-6, with no clear D. V lost 1 base to trimming and J lost 3 bases, with 7 bases between them. The CDR3 length is 13 residues. The germline gives CDR1 SGHVS, CDR2 FNYEAQ. The CDR3, as DNA: TGTGCCAGCAGCTTAGGTCTCTTCTACGAGCAGTACTTC. This translates into CASSLGLFYEQYF.

This clone was seen a handful of times. The V and J genes are TRBV4-2 and TRBJ1-1; TRBD1 aligns across 7 bases. The CDR3 length is 15 residues. The J segment lost 4 bases and the V segment lost 4 bases, leaving 9 bases of the junction unmatched. Germline V lookup: CDR1 LGHNA, CDR2 YNFKEQ. CDR3 sequence: CASSPFLTGATEAFF. The CDR3 nucleotides read TGTGCCAGCAGCCCGTTTCTCACAGGGGCCACTGAAGCTTTCTTT.